Sequencing of this T cell receptor (beta chain) was carried out in a study of blood T cell repertoires in COVID-19. Authors' processing steps: From reference gene primer amplification, estimates of nucleated cell counts were derived. Clones were read by immunoSEQ multiplex PCR, and TCRdb kept only the in-frame ones, dropping some. The V and J calls and clone size are taken from that table; D and trimming were inferred from the DNA. The sample shows around 110,000 clones, 83% of them seen only once. The germline gives CDR1 MNHEY, CDR2 SVGEGT. The germline V and J ends were trimmed by 5 bases and 1 base, with 9 bases remaining between them. The CDR3 loop spans 13 amino acids.

What was sequenced was peripheral blood. The chain recombines TRBV6-2 or TRBV6-3 with TRBJ2-7; tentative D call: TRBD1 (6 bases). The clonotype originates from a man aged 25-45 years with acute or convalescent COVID-19. CDR3 sequence reads: CASSPDSSYEQYF. DNA for the CDR3: TGTGCCAGCAGTCCGGACAGTTCCTACGAGCAGTACTTC.